This T cell receptor (beta chain) was profiled in a study of cytotoxic CD8 clonotypes in ibrutinib-treated CLL. Study-level background: Average yields of roughly 260,000 productive templates and tens of thousands of productive rearrangements characterized the samples.

TCRdb's table, derived via immunoSEQ multiplex PCR, lists solely in-frame clones and lacks some. Of a few hundred thousand clones in the sample, around four fifths were seen once. The CDR3 runs 14 residues. CDR1 and CDR2 (germline): SGHRS, YFSETQ. The germline V and J ends were trimmed by 4 bases and 0 bases, with 10 bases remaining between them. The sequenced sample was PBMCs, obtained before ibrutinib treatment. The rearrangement joins TRBV5-1 to TRBJ1-1; no definite D call. This TCR was sampled from a human donor with chronic lymphocytic leukemia. CDR3 DNA sequence: TGCGCCAGCAGCCCGAACACCATGAACACTGAAGCTTTCTTT. Translated, it gives CASSPNTMNTEAFF.